These 15 T cell receptor beta chains originate from one sample sequenced in a study of blood T cells in healthy people across ages. A J-beta primer mix and a sample-barcoded 5' primer were used in a second PCR of roughly 7 to 12 cycles. Each CDR3 protein gets one entry after TCRdb re-called the 5' RACE reads with MiXCR. The repertoire consists of 800,000 or so distinct CDR3 sequences, with roughly 46% occurring once and the leading ten covering 18%. The source material was blood. Receptor source: an elderly man in good health.

This clonotype appeared a few times. The chain employs TRBV28 and TRBJ2-5; TRBD2 agrees at 13 bases. Per germline, CDR1 MDHEN and CDR2 SYDVKM. Trimming at V came to 6 bases and at J to 5 bases, leaving 12 bases not matched to a gene. There are 17 residues in the CDR3. The CDR3 nucleotides are TGTGCCAGCAGCTCCCGGTGGACTAGCGGGAGTGTGGAGACCCAGTACTTC. Its protein product is CASSSRWTSGSVETQYF.

This clonotype is labeled as medium-sized (0.01 to 0.1%). The V and J genes are TRBV27 and TRBJ2-7; TRBD1 aligns across 12 bases. This CDR3 comprises 18 residues. V trimming: 2 bases; J trimming: 3 bases; junction bases outside the gene matches: 11. Germline lookup yields CDR1 MNHEY and CDR2 SMNVEV (reference sequence). The CDR3 DNA reads as TGTGCCAGCAGTTTAACCCCTCCTGGGACAGGGGGCAGCTACGAGCAGTACTTC. Residues: CASSLTPPGTGGSYEQYF.

This clonotype has a count of ten or more. The rearrangement uses TRBV20-1 and TRBJ1-1; no firm D call. CDR3 length equals 12 residues. Looked up from germline, CDR1 is DFQATT and CDR2 is SNEGSKA (reference sequence). V lost 3 bases and J lost 6, with 11 bases in between. CDR3 amino acids: CSASGMAAEAFF. The CDR3, as DNA: TGCAGTGCTAGCGGAATGGCGGCTGAAGCTTTCTTT.

The chain joins TRBV6-6 to TRBJ2-6, with D tentatively TRBD1 or TRBD2 (5 bases each). This CDR3 contains 15 residues. The V gene lost 4 bases and the J gene lost 2 bases, with 9 bases spanning the gap. Germline lookup yields CDR1 MNHNY and CDR2 SVGAGI (reference sequence). The CDR3: CASSFEGTGANVLTF. In nucleotides, the CDR3 is TGTGCCAGCAGTTTTGAGGGGACTGGGGCCAACGTCCTGACTTTC.

This clonotype was recorded once. The V and J genes are TRBV7-6 and TRBJ2-1; 7 bases line up with TRBD1. Germline V gives CDR1 SGHVS, CDR2 FNYEAQ. The CDR3 loop spans 16 amino acids. J gave up 6 bases and V 4 bases, and 12 bases lay outside the gene matches. The CDR3 sequence: CASSSLRQGLLNEQFF. The CDR3 DNA reads TGTGCCAGCAGCTCTCTGAGACAGGGCCTCCTCAATGAGCAGTTCTTC.

The J gene is TRBJ1-4, the V gene TRBV20-1; D not resolved. Germline loops: CDR1 DFQATT, CDR2 SNEGSKA (reference sequence). The CDR3 extends over 13 amino acids. V shed 6 bases and J shed 0 bases, with 8 bases lying between them. CDR3 region: CSARLPTNEKLFF. CDR3 in DNA: TGCAGTGCAAGACTACCAACTAATGAAAAACTGTTTTTT.

This sequence joins TRBV4-3 and TRBJ1-1, with no clear D. The CDR3 has 13 residues. Trimming stripped 0 bases from V and 11 bases from J, with 13 bases between. CDR1 and CDR2 (germline): LGHNA, YSLEER. The CDR3 protein is CASSQDRFSRAFF. DNA of the CDR3: TGCGCCAGCAGCCAAGATCGGTTCTCCCGGGCTTTCTTT.

On this clonotype: At one boundary the junction diverges from the germline segment, which might be a read error. The chain joins TRBV29-1 to TRBJ2-5, with 7 bases lining up with TRBD1. The CDR3 has 16 residues. Germline V gene sequence: CDR1 SQVTM, CDR2 ANQGSEA. The CDR3: CGVEAPGQSNQETQYF. CDR3 in DNA: TGCGGCGTTGAAGCCCCGGGACAGAGCAATCAAGAGACCCAGTACTTC.

The chain couples TRBV5-1 to TRBJ1-5; D possibly corresponds to TRBD1 (5 bases). V shed 0 bases and J shed 4 bases, with 11 bases lying between them. CDR1 SGHRS and CDR2 YFSETQ come from the germline V gene. This CDR3 comprises 15 residues. DNA of the CDR3: TGCGCCAGCAGCTTGGATCCGGGGGATAATCAGCCCCAGCATTTT. It yields the protein CASSLDPGDNQPQHF.

A word on this clonotype: The junction and the germline gene differ at one end; a read error may be behind it. The rearrangement links TRBV12-3 or TRBV12-4 to TRBJ2-1, with TRBD1 matching 7 bases. The CDR3 loop spans 15 amino acids. CDR3 region: CTSSFHRGLYNEQFF. In DNA, the CDR3 is TGTACCAGCAGTTTCCACAGGGGTTTATACAATGAGCAGTTCTTC.

This clonotype appeared many times. The V and J genes are TRBV2 and TRBJ1-5, with a tentative D call TRBD1 (6 bases). The germline CDR1 and CDR2 sequences are SNHLY and FYNNEI. V gave up 7 bases and J gave up 0 bases, with 10 bases separating them. This CDR3 region has 14 residues. For the CDR3, the DNA is TGTGCCAGCACGGGACACTATAGCAATCAGCCCCAGCATTTT. It yields the protein CASTGHYSNQPQHF.

The chain carries TRBV20-1 and TRBJ2-4, with TRBD2 identical over 13 bases. The end of the DNA aligns better with TRBJ2-5, so the J call may be wrong. This CDR3 has 16 amino acids. Germline values: CDR1 DFQATT, CDR2 SNEGSKA (reference sequence). The CDR3 loop reads CSALGLAGQGKETQYF. The DNA for the CDR3 is TGCAGTGCCCTGGGACTAGCGGGACAGGGAAAAGAGACCCAGTACTTC.

The chain couples TRBV3-1 to TRBJ2-4, with TRBD2 identical over 8 bases. The DNA end is more similar to TRBJ2-5, so the J call may be wrong. The CDR3 has 15 amino acids. Germline V lookup: CDR1 LGHDT, CDR2 YNNKEL (reference sequence). The CDR3 bases are TGTGCCAGCCTCGGGAGGGGGGAGGGCCCAGAGACCCAGTACTTC. Protein product: CASLGRGEGPETQYF.

This chain joins TRBV20-1 and TRBJ2-5; D not certain. There are 18 residues in the CDR3. V was shortened by 3 bases and J by 0 bases, with 23 bases between the two germline ends. In germline, CDR1 is DFQATT, CDR2 SNEGSKA (reference sequence). The CDR3 DNA is TGCAGTGCTAGTGTTACCTCAGTAGTACTCCCGTACCAAGAGACCCAGTACTTC. It encodes CSASVTSVVLPYQETQYF.

V gene TRBV2 combines with J gene TRBJ2-5; weak D call: TRBD2 (7 bases). Germline CDR1 is SNHLY and CDR2 is FYNNEI. The V and J ends lost 8 bases and 3 bases respectively, with 19 bases between them. There are 15 residues in the CDR3. CDR3: CASSRGGGGKETQYF. The CDR3 coding sequence is TGTGCCAGCTCAAGGGGGGGCGGAGGGAAAGAGACCCAGTACTTC.